Listed below are T cell receptor beta chains from one sample, sequenced in a study of shared clonotypes between healthy human individuals. Sequenced by immunoSEQ multiplex PCR; TCRdb stores in-frame clones only, minus some. The sample has around 2.5 million clones; roughly 93% are singletons. The sequenced sample was naive CD4+ T cells from PBMCs. The receptor source for this set is a man aged 18 to 30 in good health. Some clones in this sample may be carry-over from other donors' samples. The CDR3 runs from the conserved cysteine through the conserved F or W. D genes are given only for firm matches. A clone size is listed for some rows: how often the clone was seen (once, few, many), or a class if it is expanded.

J gene | D gene | V gene | clone size | CDR3 DNA | CDR3 protein
TRBJ2-7 | - | TRBV5-1 | - | TGCGCCAGCAGCTTGGACACTAACTCCTACGAGCAGTACTTC | CASSLDTNSYEQYF
TRBJ1-5 | TRBD1 | TRBV27 | - | TGTGCCAGCAGTTTACGAAGGACAGGGGACGTTAATCAGCCCCAGCATTTT | CASSLRRTGDVNQPQHF
TRBJ2-5 | TRBD1 | TRBV28 | - | TGTGCCAGCAGTTTTCCCGGCAGGGGGCAAGAGACCCAGTACTTC | CASSFPGRGQETQYF
TRBJ2-7 | - | TRBV28 | - | TGTGCCAGCAGTAAAATATACGAGCAGTACTTC | CASSKIYEQYF
TRBJ2-1 | TRBD1 | TRBV2 | - | TGTGCCAGCTGCCGGGACAGGTTCGATGAGCAGTTCTTC | CASCRDRFDEQFF
TRBJ2-2 | TRBD2 | TRBV15 | - | TGTGCCACCAGCAGAGATCGACTAGCGGGAGTTCGAACCGGGGAGCTGTTTTTT | CATSRDRLAGVRTGELFF
TRBJ2-7 | - | TRBV6-1 | once | TGTGCCAGCAGTGAATTCGGGGAATTCATCTACGAGCAGTACTTC | CASSEFGEFIYEQYF
TRBJ2-1 | - | TRBV25-1 | - | TGTGCCAGCAGTGAATATGCAGGGGGACTAAGCTCCTACAATGAGCAGTTCTTC | CASSEYAGGLSSYNEQFF
TRBJ1-4 | TRBD1 | TRBV28 | - | TGTGCCAGCAGGGGGACAGGGGTTGAAAAACTGTTTTTT | CASRGTGVEKLFF
TRBJ2-5 | TRBD2 | TRBV4-2 | once | TGTGCCAGCAGCCAAGGGGGGACTAGAGAGACCCAGTACTTC | CASSQGGTRETQYF
TRBJ2-3 | - | TRBV9 | - | TGTGCCAGCAGCGTAGGGGGACGGGATACGCAGTATTTT | CASSVGGRDTQYF
TRBJ1-1 | - | TRBV6-1 | - | TGTGCCAGCAGTGAAAAGGGGGGGGAAGCTTTCTTT | CASSEKGGEAFF
TRBJ2-1 | - | TRBV28 | - | TGTGCCAGCAGGGGGCGGGCTTACGAATCATCCTACAATGAGCAGTTCTTC | CASRGRAYESSYNEQFF
TRBJ1-2 | - | TRBV6-5 | - | TGTGCCAGCAGTTACAAGGACAGATCGATCTTC | CASSYKDRSIF
TRBJ1-5 | - | TRBV6-1 | - | TGTGCCAGCGGACAGATCAATCAGCCCCAGCATTTT | CASGQINQPQHF